The present T cell receptor beta chain was sequenced within a study of CD8 T cells in ankylosing spondylitis. Notes on the study in general: As reported, disease-linked clones showed significant enrichment in matched ankylosing spondylitis synovial fluid. Some motif variants had been reported before (in reactive arthritis synovial fluid and blood). Ankylosing spondylitis blood appeared to be characterized by a TCR beta motif of several highly homologous variants. Clones linked to disease, bearing a CD8+ phenotype, were relatively rare in peripheral blood.

The CDR3 has 13 amino acids. CDR1 and CDR2 from the germline V gene are SEHNR and FQNEAQ (reference sequence). The germline V and J ends were trimmed by 9 bases and 5 bases, with 14 bases remaining between them. In its sample, this clonotype was seen a few times. Its antigen remains unidentified. Quantitative 5'-RACE with molecular barcodes produced the TCR beta libraries. TCRdb reprocessed the 5' RACE reads with MiXCR, giving one entry per CDR3 protein. The table has roughly 470,000 distinct CDR3 sequences, roughly a quarter seen once. The TCR originated in a male donor with ankylosing spondylitis. What was sequenced was blood, either unsorted or a sorted T cell fraction (not recorded which). The V call is TRBV7-9, the J call TRBJ2-1; D is uncertain. The CDR3 DNA reads TGTGCCAGTAGGGTAGGGCAAAACAATGAGCAGTTCTTC. This codes for CASRVGQNNEQFF.